This T cell receptor (beta chain) originates from a study of high-grade serous ovarian cancer treatment subgroups. Whole-study context: Each sample yielded on average roughly 7,000 unique TCR beta rearrangements from 14,000 or so reads. Study-wide results and caveats: Same-patient tumor repertoires overlapped at roughly 0.095 to 0.79; different patients barely overlapped. Higher neoantigen levels went with greater TCR clonal relatedness.

As concerns this clone: What it recognizes is unknown.

Trimming shortened V by 2 bases and J by 2 bases, and 10 bases separated the two germline ends. The CDR3 spans 15 residues. Germline V gene data show CDR1 as SGHTA and CDR2 as FQGNSA. Generated by immunoSEQ multiplex PCR, the TCRdb table keeps only in-frame clones and is missing some. This sample has around 3,500 clones, with about 80% found just once. Tumor samples were taken before definitive surgery or chemotherapy. The chain links TRBV7-2 to TRBJ1-3; a weak D match, TRBD1 (6 bases). Sequencing was performed on tumor tissue. The TCR originated in a human donor with high-grade serous ovarian cancer. CDR3 sequence reads: CASSLQGTTGNTIYF. CDR3 DNA sequence: TGTGCCAGCAGCTTACAGGGGACCACTGGAAACACCATATATTTT.